This TCR beta chain originates from a study of control samples from healthy donors and cancer patients. The V and J ends lost 3 bases and 1 base respectively, with 12 bases between them. Germline V gene sequence: CDR1 LNHDA, CDR2 SQIVND (reference sequence). The CDR3 length is 15 residues. Clones were sequenced by immunoSEQ multiplex PCR, and TCRdb holds only the in-frame ones, with some missing. The sample has around 70,000 clones, 83% seen once. The V gene is TRBV19, the J gene TRBJ1-1; possibly TRBD1 for D (5 bases). This receptor was obtained from a man between 60 and 75 years old in good health. Sequenced sample: blood. In DNA, the CDR3 is TGTGCCAGTAGTATTTTCGCAGGGTCGAACACTGAAGCTTTCTTT. It yields the protein CASSIFAGSNTEAFF.